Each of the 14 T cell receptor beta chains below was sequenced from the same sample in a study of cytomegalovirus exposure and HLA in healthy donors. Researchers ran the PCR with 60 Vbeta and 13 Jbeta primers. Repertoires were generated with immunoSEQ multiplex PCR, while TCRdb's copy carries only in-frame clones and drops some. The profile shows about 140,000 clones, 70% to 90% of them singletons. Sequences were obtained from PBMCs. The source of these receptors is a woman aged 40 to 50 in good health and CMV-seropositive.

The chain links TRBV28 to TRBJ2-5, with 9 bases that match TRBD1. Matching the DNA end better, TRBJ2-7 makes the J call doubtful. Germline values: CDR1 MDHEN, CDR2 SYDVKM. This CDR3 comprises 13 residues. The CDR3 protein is CASSWTGDYEQYF. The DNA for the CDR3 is TGTGCCAGCAGCTGGACAGGGGACTACGAGCAGTACTTC.

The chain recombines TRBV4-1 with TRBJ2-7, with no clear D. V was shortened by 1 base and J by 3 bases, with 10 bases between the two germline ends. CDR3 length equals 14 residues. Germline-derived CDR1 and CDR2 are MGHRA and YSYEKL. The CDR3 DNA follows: TGCGCCAGCAGCCAAGGGCTGGCCCTCTACGAGCAGTACTTC. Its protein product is CASSQGLALYEQYF.

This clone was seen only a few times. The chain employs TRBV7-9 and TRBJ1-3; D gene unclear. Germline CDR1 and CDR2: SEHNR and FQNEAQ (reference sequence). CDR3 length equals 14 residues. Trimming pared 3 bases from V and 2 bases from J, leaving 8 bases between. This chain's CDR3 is CASSLREPGNTIYF. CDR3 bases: TGTGCCAGCAGCTTGAGAGAACCTGGAAACACCATATATTTT.

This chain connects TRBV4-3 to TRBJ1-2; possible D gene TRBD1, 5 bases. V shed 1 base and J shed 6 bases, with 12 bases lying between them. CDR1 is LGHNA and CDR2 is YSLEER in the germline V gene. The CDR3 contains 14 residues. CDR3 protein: CASSQGGGFNGYTF. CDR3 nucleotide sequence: TGCGCCAGCAGCCAAGGGGGGGGATTTAATGGCTACACCTTC.

The CDR3 loop is CASTTEGAGEQYF. The CDR3 bases are TGCGCCAGCACGACGGAGGGGGCAGGGGAGCAGTACTTC. The chain links TRBV5-1 to TRBJ2-7, with D maybe TRBD1 (7 bases). CDR3 length: 13 amino acids. Germline values: CDR1 SGHRS, CDR2 YFSETQ. V lost 6 bases to trimming and J lost 7 bases, with 17 bases between them.

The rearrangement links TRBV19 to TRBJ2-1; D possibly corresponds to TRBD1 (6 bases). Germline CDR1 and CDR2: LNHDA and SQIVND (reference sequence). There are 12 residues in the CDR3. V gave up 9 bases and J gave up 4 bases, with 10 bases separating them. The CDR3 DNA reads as TGTGCCAGGCTGGACAGTTACAATGAGCAGTTCTTC. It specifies CARLDSYNEQFF.

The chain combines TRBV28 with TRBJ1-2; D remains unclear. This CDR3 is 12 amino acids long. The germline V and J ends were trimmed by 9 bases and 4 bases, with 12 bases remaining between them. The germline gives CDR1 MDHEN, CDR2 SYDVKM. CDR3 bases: TGTGCCAGTCGGGAATTTAGCTATGGCTACACCTTC. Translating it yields CASREFSYGYTF.

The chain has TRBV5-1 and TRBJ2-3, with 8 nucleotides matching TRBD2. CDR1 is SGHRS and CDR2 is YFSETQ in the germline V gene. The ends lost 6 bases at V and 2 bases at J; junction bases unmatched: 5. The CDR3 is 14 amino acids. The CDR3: CASKAGAFTDTQYF. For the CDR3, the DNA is TGCGCCAGCAAAGCGGGGGCCTTCACAGATACGCAGTATTTT.

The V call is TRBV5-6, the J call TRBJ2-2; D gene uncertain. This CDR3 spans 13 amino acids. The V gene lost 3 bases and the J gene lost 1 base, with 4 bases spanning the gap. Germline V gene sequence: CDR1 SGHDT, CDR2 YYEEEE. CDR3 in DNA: TGTGCCAGCAGCTCTATGAACACCGGGGAGCTGTTTTTT. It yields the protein CASSSMNTGELFF.

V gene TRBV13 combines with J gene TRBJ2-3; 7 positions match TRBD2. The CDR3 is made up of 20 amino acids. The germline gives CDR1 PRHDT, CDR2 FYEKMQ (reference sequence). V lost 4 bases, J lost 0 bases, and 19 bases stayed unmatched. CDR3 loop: CASSSYRRSSGRSSTDTQYF. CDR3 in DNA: TGTGCCAGCAGCTCCTACAGGCGCAGTAGCGGGCGTTCTAGCACAGATACGCAGTATTTT.

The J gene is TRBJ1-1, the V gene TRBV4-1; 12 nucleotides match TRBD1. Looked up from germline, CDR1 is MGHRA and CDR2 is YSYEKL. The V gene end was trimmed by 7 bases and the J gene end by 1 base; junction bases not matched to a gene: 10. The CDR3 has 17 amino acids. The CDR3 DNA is TGCGCCAGCACCAGAATGGGACAGGGGGCGGCGAACACTGAAGCTTTCTTT. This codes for CASTRMGQGAANTEAFF.

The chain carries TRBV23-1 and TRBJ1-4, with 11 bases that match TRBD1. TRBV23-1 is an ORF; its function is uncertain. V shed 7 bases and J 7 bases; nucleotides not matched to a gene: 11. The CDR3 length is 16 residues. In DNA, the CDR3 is TGCGCCAGCACCCAGCCCGGGACAGGGGGTCCTGAAAAACTGTTTTTT. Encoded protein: CASTQPGTGGPEKLFF.

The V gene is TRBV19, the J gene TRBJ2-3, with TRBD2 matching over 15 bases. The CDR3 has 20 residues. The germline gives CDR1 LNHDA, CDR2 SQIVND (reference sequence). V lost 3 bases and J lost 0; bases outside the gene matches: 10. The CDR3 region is CASSMSGLAGGGSSTDTQYF. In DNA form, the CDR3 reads TGTGCCAGTAGTATGTCGGGACTAGCGGGGGGCGGCTCTAGCACAGATACGCAGTATTTT.

CDR3 sequence: CASSQGATGGTEAFF. In nucleotides, the CDR3 is TGTGCCAGCAGCCAAGGCGCGACAGGGGGAACTGAAGCTTTCTTT. The chain employs TRBV4-2 and TRBJ1-1; 9 nucleotides line up with TRBD1. Per the germline V gene, CDR1 is LGHNA and CDR2 is YNFKEQ. The CDR3 is made up of 15 amino acids. V was pared by 1 base and J by 5 bases, with 5 bases of the junction left unmatched.